This TCR beta chain emerged from a study of chemoradiotherapy in HPV16-positive cancers. Looking at the study overall: A couple of HPV16-positive patients' cells yielded candidate HPV-specific clones and common motifs.

Sequenced by immunoSEQ multiplex PCR; TCRdb stores in-frame clones only, minus some. The profile shows around 2,200 clones, roughly 70% of them singletons. Whole-study findings and limits: HPV-responsive T-cell expansion during chemoradiotherapy was linked to improved recurrence-free survival in HPV16-positive patients. The functional HPV-specific definition rests on just a couple of HPV16-positive patients.

As concerns this clone: Its target is not known.

V was shortened by 6 bases and J by 0 bases, with 14 bases between the two germline ends. This CDR3 contains 16 residues. Germline V gene sequence: CDR1 MNHEY, CDR2 SMNVEV (reference sequence). Repeated repertoire sampling spanned the course of chemoradiotherapy. This sequence was found in a human donor with HPV-associated anogenital cancer. This rearrangement joins TRBV27 to TRBJ1-4; possible D gene TRBD1, 6 bases. Here the sequenced sample was tumor tissue, taken from a patient who underwent chemoradiotherapy. The CDR3 region has the DNA TGTGCCAGCAGGACTGACAGGTCTTCAACTAATGAAAAACTGTTTTTT. This gives the protein CASRTDRSSTNEKLFF.